Following are 12 T cell receptor beta chains from one sample sequenced in a study of T cell responses to AZD1222 COVID-19 vaccine. Data came from immunoSEQ multiplex PCR; TCRdb stores just in-frame clones and leaves some out. The sample records tens of thousands of clones, less than 85% being singletons. This material consisted of peripheral blood, taken on day 0 of AZD1222 vaccination. The receptors were sampled from an adult in good health.

Comment on this clone: Because the CDR3's place on the DNA is in doubt, the DNA is left out and the CDR3 is given as listed by TCRdb. The rearrangement links TRBV12-1 to TRBJ1-1; the table's D call, TRBD1, was not checked against the DNA. TRBV12-1 is designated a pseudogene. The CDR3 comprises 14 residues, both ends counted. The CDR3 protein is CASSFGTGATEAFF.

This clone was observed a handful of times. The rearrangement links TRBV5-1 to TRBJ1-5; D is uncertain. The CDR3 has 13 residues. CDR1 and CDR2 (germline): SGHRS, YFSETQ. V was cut by 0 bases and J by 6 bases, with 7 bases left in between. DNA of the CDR3: TGCGCCAGCAGCTTGGCCTCCGGTCAGCCCCAGCATTTT. The encoded protein is CASSLASGQPQHF.

The chain links TRBV21-1 to TRBJ1-1; no DNA check was done on the table's D call, TRBD1. TRBV21-1 is described as a pseudogene. CDR3 length: 14 amino acids. The DNA of the CDR3 is TGTGCCAGGACAGGGGGCCTCATGAACACTGAAGCTTTCTTT. Its translation: CARTGGLMNTEAFF.

The chain recombines TRBV18 with TRBJ1-5, with a tentative D call TRBD1 (5 bases). Germline V CDR1 and CDR2: KGHSH, LQKENI. V was pared by 6 bases and J by 0 bases, with 18 bases between. There are 17 residues in the CDR3. DNA for the CDR3: TGTGCCAGCTCGGACGGGGGAGGCCCCTTTAGCAATCAGCCCCAGCATTTT. This gives the protein CASSDGGGPFSNQPQHF.

The gene calls are TRBV3-1 (or the pseudogene TRBV3-2) and TRBJ2-3; TRBD1 agrees at 9 bases. This CDR3 spans 17 amino acids. Germline assignment: CDR1 LGHDT and CDR2 YNNKEL (reference sequence). The V and J ends lost 4 bases and 3 bases, in that order; junction bases with no gene match: 11. CDR3 DNA sequence: TGTGCCAGCAGCCTGACCTCCGGGACAGGGTTAACAGATACGCAGTATTTT. It encodes CASSLTSGTGLTDTQYF.

CDR3 residues: CASRGGQGDNQPQHF. CDR3 bases: TGTGCCAGCAGGGGGGGACAGGGCGACAATCAGCCCCAGCATTTT. The genes are TRBV6-5 and TRBJ1-5; 9 nucleotides match TRBD1. The CDR3 totals 15 residues. Losses at the gene ends were 6 bases for V and 3 bases for J; bases not matched to a gene: 6. The V gene's germline CDR1 is MNHEY and CDR2 SVGAGI.

The chain has TRBV7-2 and TRBJ1-3; TRBD1 matches 7 bases. J gave up 4 bases and V 6 bases, and 9 bases lay outside the gene matches. Germline loops: CDR1 SGHTA, CDR2 FQGNSA. This CDR3 comprises 15 residues. This chain's CDR3 is CASRRGQAFGNTIYF. The CDR3 DNA reads as TGTGCCAGCAGAAGAGGACAGGCGTTCGGAAACACCATATATTTT.

V usage is TRBV27 and J usage is TRBJ2-7, with 14 nucleotides matching TRBD2. V shed 7 bases, J shed 6 bases, and the junction held 20 bases outside the gene matches. This CDR3 has 19 amino acids. Per germline, CDR1 MNHEY and CDR2 SMNVEV (reference sequence). In nucleotides, the CDR3 is TGTGCCAGCACCCATAGGGGGACTAGCGGGAGACGGACCTTAGCCGAGCAGTACTTC. It encodes CASTHRGTSGRRTLAEQYF.

The chain links TRBV6-1 to TRBJ2-1, with 9 nucleotides matching TRBD2. The CDR3 totals 16 residues. Germline V gene data show CDR1 as MNHNS and CDR2 as SASEGT. V shed 1 base, J shed 4 bases, and the junction held 5 bases outside the gene matches. The CDR3 protein is CASSEDAGGRYNEQFF. The CDR3 nucleotides are TGTGCCAGCAGTGAAGATGCGGGGGGGCGGTACAATGAGCAGTTCTTC.

This chain links TRBV3-1 (or the pseudogene TRBV3-2) with TRBJ1-2; 7 bases line up with TRBD1. Germline trimming cut 3 bases from V and 10 bases from J; bases unmatched to any gene: 5. The germline V gene encodes CDR1 LGHDT and CDR2 YNNKEL (reference sequence). This CDR3 region has 12 residues. This CDR3 is CASSQGDRDYTF. The CDR3 bases are TGTGCCAGCAGCCAGGGGGACAGAGACTACACCTTC.

V is TRBV21-1 and J is TRBJ2-2; TRBD1, the table's D call, was not compared with the DNA. TRBV21-1 is an annotated pseudogene. There are 16 residues in the CDR3. The CDR3 protein is CASSKDQGDGTGELFF. In DNA, the CDR3 is TGTGCCAGCAGCAAAGATCAGGGGGATGGGACCGGGGAGCTGTTTTTT.

The gene calls are TRBV19 and TRBJ2-1; no reliable D call. V shed 7 bases and J shed 7 bases, with 8 bases lying between them. Per germline, CDR1 LNHDA and CDR2 SQIVND (reference sequence). The CDR3 loop spans 11 amino acids. CDR3 coding DNA: TGTGCCAGTATGGCATTAAATGAGCAGTTCTTC. This sequence encodes CASMALNEQFF.